The rows below give T cell receptor beta chains drawn from one sample of a study of radiation and T cells in renal cell carcinoma. Some clones are missing from TCRdb's copy, which holds only in-frame ones; the method was immunoSEQ multiplex PCR. This table has about 140,000 clones, 70% to 90% appearing once. The sequencing here drew on blood, taken from a patient whose treatment included radiotherapy and nephrectomy. Source of these receptors: a woman aged 45-59 years with renal cell carcinoma. Both conserved end residues are part of each CDR3. The order of the fields is V gene, CDR3 protein.

TRBV9 | CASSVVSSGDNEQFF
TRBV2 | CASSEDSSAYEQYF
TRBV19 | CASSPGTHNEQFF
TRBV7-9 | CASSLAVSYEQYF
TRBV28 | CASSLLPGLAGRSTGELFF
TRBV7-2 | CASSRTATDNQPQHF
TRBV19 | CASRQRRDTGELFF
TRBV7-2 | CASSLGRASYNEQFF
TRBV6-5 | CASSYSWGNAGNTIYF
TRBV9 | CASSPTPQAYEQYF
TRBV5-1 | CASSTTGGKNGYTF
TRBV5-1 | CASSLVSRRERETQYF
TRBV28 | CASRSGQGGYNEQFF
TRBV5-1 | CASRNTGGHEKLFF
TRBV5-4 | CASSSAWGDGNTIYF
TRBV6-1 | CASREGNNEKLFF
TRBV11-2 | CASSSGSGSPLHF